This T cell receptor (beta chain) emerged from a study of T cells after yellow fever vaccination. Findings and limits, study-wide: Once the booster was given, most primary-vaccination clones reappeared, at about 95% for CD4 and approximately 88% for CD8. By day 5 rather than day 15, the secondary response had peaked, though it was weaker.

This clonotype was found a few times. The antigen remains unidentified. The CDR3 has 15 residues. The ends lost 0 bases at V and 6 bases at J; junction bases unmatched: 6. In germline, CDR1 is SGHRS, CDR2 YFSETQ. They built TCR cDNA with 5'RACE template switching, a step that put in a universal primer site and UMIs. TCRdb used MiXCR to reprocess the 5' RACE reads, holding one entry per CDR3 protein. The sample carries 450,000 to 550,000 distinct CDR3 sequences, about a fifth recorded once. The V call is TRBV5-1, the J call TRBJ2-3, with 8 nucleotides matching TRBD2. The sample here was PBMCs, taken roughly 20 days after the first yellow fever vaccination. The receptor's source is a man aged 18 to 35 who received the YFV17D yellow fever vaccine. The CDR3 protein is CASSLAGLALDTQYF. In nucleotides, the CDR3 is TGCGCCAGCAGCTTGGCAGGACTAGCTCTGGATACGCAGTATTTT.